Following are 27 T cell receptor beta chains from one sample sequenced in a study of CD8 T cells in Susac syndrome. Random hexamers were used to reverse transcribe an amount of roughly 0.45 to 1 ug RNA. TCRdb re-called the immunoSEQ multiplex PCR reads through MiXCR, storing one row per CDR3 protein. The repertoire consists of 150,000 to 200,000 distinct CDR3 sequences, with 94% occurring once and the leading ten covering 0.12%. Sequenced material: CD4+ T cells from PBMCs. These receptors came from a human donor with Susac syndrome.

This chain's CDR3 is CSARDQLAGGYNEQFF. CDR3 nucleotides: TGCAGTGCTAGAGACCAACTAGCGGGGGGATACAATGAGCAGTTCTTC. The V and J genes are TRBV20-1 and TRBJ2-1, with 12 nucleotides matching TRBD2. The trim removed 0 bases at V and 4 bases at J, leaving 4 bases unmatched. From germline, CDR1 is DFQATT and CDR2 SNEGSKA (reference sequence). CDR3 length equals 16 residues.

This rearrangement joins TRBV7-3 to TRBJ2-5; D possibly corresponds to TRBD2 (6 bases). The CDR3 contains 15 residues. Trimming shortened V by 1 base and J by 3 bases, and 12 bases separated the two germline ends. Germline V lookup: CDR1 SGHTA, CDR2 FQGTGA. CDR3 nucleotides: TGTGCCAGCAGCTTAAATCCCGGGGGAAAAGAGACCCAGTACTTC. Translated, it gives CASSLNPGGKETQYF.

The chain is built from TRBV30 and TRBJ2-7, with D tentatively TRBD1 (6 bases). CDR3 length: 14 amino acids. Per the germline V gene, CDR1 is GTSNPN and CDR2 is SVGIG (reference sequence). V lost 5 bases to trimming and J lost 2 bases, with 16 bases between them. The CDR3 DNA reads TGTGCCTGGGAAGACAGGACTCTCACCTACGAGCAGTACTTC. Amino acids: CAWEDRTLTYEQYF. Supplemented by reference TRBV30 and TRBJ2-7, the full variable domain reads SQTIHQWPATLVQPVGSPLSLECTVEGTSNPNLYWYRQAAGRGLQLLFYSVGIGQISSEVPQNLSASRPQDRQFILSSKKLLLSDSGFYLCAWEDRTLTYEQYFGPGTRLTVT.

The chain recombines TRBV11-2 with TRBJ2-5; a weak D match, TRBD2 (6 bases). Germline lookup yields CDR1 SGHAT and CDR2 FQNNGV. The CDR3 is 15 amino acids. Trimming took 4 bases from V and 2 from J, leaving 14 bases between them. The CDR3 loop reads CASSYDGTPQETQYF. Here the CDR3 DNA reads TGTGCCAGCAGCTATGACGGGACTCCTCAAGAGACCCAGTACTTC.

The V call is TRBV12-3 or TRBV12-4, the J call TRBJ1-5, with a weak D call TRBD1 (5 bases). V lost 7 bases and J lost 2, with 18 bases in between. This CDR3 region has 16 residues. CDR3 sequence (DNA): TGTGCCAGCACCCGCACGGGGGGGTCGGGCAATCAGCCCCAGCATTTT. It translates to CASTRTGGSGNQPQHF.

V gene TRBV4-3 combines with J gene TRBJ1-2; D gene unclear. The CDR3 consists of 14 residues. Germline V CDR1 and CDR2: LGHNA, YSLEER. V gave up 0 bases and J gave up 6 bases, with 11 bases separating them. CDR3 sequence reads: CASSQDGSTDGYTF. CDR3 bases: TGCGCCAGCAGCCAAGATGGCAGTACTGATGGCTACACCTTC.

As for this clonotype: A junction end diverges from the germline sequence, so it may reflect a read error. Here the CDR3 reads CASSLEADTQYF. The CDR3 DNA reads TGTGCCAGCAGCTTAGAGGCAGATACGCAGTATTTT. The chain combines TRBV5-1 with TRBJ2-3; D not certain. This CDR3 region has 12 residues. Looked up from germline, CDR1 is SGHRS and CDR2 is YFSETQ.

This chain connects TRBV5-6 to TRBJ1-4, with 12 bases aligning to TRBD1. The V gene end was trimmed by 6 bases and the J gene end by 8 bases; junction bases not matched to a gene: 8. The germline V gene has CDR1 SGHDT and CDR2 YYEEEE. This CDR3 region has 15 residues. The CDR3 sequence is CASTPRGTGGEKLFF. The CDR3 nucleotides are TGTGCCAGCACCCCCCGCGGGACAGGGGGCGAAAAACTGTTTTTT. The whole variable domain, filled in from reference TRBV5-6 and TRBJ1-4, reads DAGVTQSPTHLIKTRGQQVTLRCSPKSGHDTVSWYQQALGQGPQFIFQYYEEEERQRGNFPDRFSGHQFPNYSSELNVNALLLGDSALYLCASTPRGTGGEKLFFGSGTQLSVL.

This rearrangement joins TRBV14 to TRBJ1-4; unclear D gene. From germline, CDR1 is SGHDN and CDR2 FVKESK. V lost 4 bases and J 0 bases, leaving 9 bases between the germline ends. The CDR3 is 15 residues long. The CDR3 DNA reads TGTGCCAGCAGCCCCGGAGGGACAACTAATGAAAAACTGTTTTTT. Its translation: CASSPGGTTNEKLFF.

This chain joins TRBV3-1 and TRBJ2-3, with D unresolved. The V and J ends lost 3 bases and 7 bases respectively, with 11 bases between them. The CDR3 has 13 residues. The germline V gene encodes CDR1 LGHDT and CDR2 YNNKEL (reference sequence). The CDR3 DNA follows: TGTGCCAGCAGCCAGAATACAGCGAATACGCAGTATTTT. Protein sequence: CASSQNTANTQYF.

CDR3: CSPYAGSSYNEQFF. Written as DNA, the CDR3 is TGCAGCCCGTACGCGGGGAGCTCCTACAATGAGCAGTTCTTC. This chain connects TRBV20-1 to TRBJ2-1; D is perhaps TRBD2 (6 bases). The germline V gene has CDR1 DFQATT and CDR2 SNEGSKA (reference sequence). This CDR3 spans 14 amino acids.

The chain joins TRBV6-5 to TRBJ2-7; D possibly corresponds to TRBD1 (6 bases). Germline lookup yields CDR1 MNHEY and CDR2 SVGAGI. CDR3 length equals 13 residues. Between the trimmed V and J ends, which lost 8 bases and 6 bases, there was a span of 17 bases. CDR3 protein: CASQKPGVREQYF. In nucleotides, the CDR3 is TGTGCCAGCCAAAAACCAGGGGTCCGCGAGCAGTACTTC.

J is TRBJ1-2 and V is TRBV7-9; D gene uncertain. CDR3 size: 12 residues. Trimming stripped 5 bases from V and 7 bases from J, with 11 bases between. The germline V gene encodes CDR1 SEHNR and CDR2 FQNEAQ (reference sequence). As DNA, the CDR3 is TGTGCCAGCAGCGATACGGACTCTGGCTACACCTTC. It translates to CASSDTDSGYTF.

The rearrangement joins TRBV6-2 or TRBV6-3 to TRBJ1-5; 9 bases are shared with TRBD1. Trimming removed 0 bases from V and 6 bases from J; junction bases left unmatched: 6. The CDR3 loop spans 16 amino acids. Germline V gives CDR1 MNHEY, CDR2 SVGEGT. In DNA form, the CDR3 reads TGTGCCAGCAGTTACTCGCTGGGACAGGGCGGTCAGCCCCAGCATTTT. It translates to CASSYSLGQGGQPQHF.

This sequence joins TRBV25-1 and TRBJ2-7, with D tentatively TRBD1 (6 bases). The CDR3 spans 15 residues. V dropped 0 bases and J dropped 5 bases, with 14 bases sitting between them. The germline CDR1 and CDR2 sequences are MGHDK and SYGVNS. The CDR3 region is CASSEYETGGHEQYF. The CDR3 nucleotides read TGTGCCAGCAGTGAATACGAGACAGGAGGCCACGAGCAGTACTTC.

V gene TRBV30 combines with J gene TRBJ1-2; unclear D gene. Trimming took off 3 bases at V and 0 bases at J, with 8 bases between the two ends. The CDR3 is made up of 13 amino acids. Germline CDR1 GTSNPN, CDR2 SVGIG (reference sequence). CDR3 protein: CAWRRSSNYGYTF. Here the CDR3 DNA reads TGTGCCTGGAGGAGGAGTTCTAACTATGGCTACACCTTC. Based on the CDR3 plus reference TRBV30 and TRBJ1-2, the full variable domain is SQTIHQWPATLVQPVGSPLSLECTVEGTSNPNLYWYRQAAGRGLQLLFYSVGIGQISSEVPQNLSASRPQDRQFILSSKKLLLSDSGFYLCAWRRSSNYGYTFGSGTRLTVV.

This clonotype has only one observation. V usage is TRBV9 and J usage is TRBJ1-1; D ambiguous. Germline V gene lookup returns CDR1 SGDLS and CDR2 YYNGEE. This CDR3 is built from 13 residues. Trimming left V 2 bases short and J 5 bases short, with 10 bases between. In DNA form, the CDR3 reads TGTGCCAGCAGCGTGGTTTGGGATACTGAAGCTTTCTTT. Amino acids: CASSVVWDTEAFF. The whole variable domain, remainder taken from reference TRBV9 and TRBJ1-1, is DSGVTQTPKHLITATGQRVTLRCSPRSGDLSVYWYQQSLDQGLQFLIQYYNGEERAKGNILERFSAQQFPDLHSELNLSSLELGDSALYFCASSVVWDTEAFFGQGTRLTVV.

The chain links TRBV18 to TRBJ1-6; perhaps TRBD1 as D (6 bases). Per the germline V gene, CDR1 is KGHSH and CDR2 is LQKENI. The length of the CDR3 is 14 residues. Deletions cut 2 bases from V and 9 bases from J, with 11 bases between. CDR3 loop: CASSPDGGSSPLHF. DNA for the CDR3: TGTGCCAGCTCACCAGACGGGGGCAGTTCACCCCTCCACTTT.

The J gene is TRBJ1-5, the V gene TRBV12-3 or TRBV12-4; possibly TRBD1 for D (5 bases). Trimming removed 3 bases at V and 5 bases at J, with 8 bases between. The CDR3 is 13 amino acids. In nucleotides, the CDR3 is TGTGCCAGCAGTTTGTGGGGGGATCAGCCCCAGCATTTT. Protein product: CASSLWGDQPQHF.

The chain carries TRBV6-5 and TRBJ1-1, with D perhaps TRBD1 (6 bases). The CDR3 spans 13 residues. The germline V gene encodes CDR1 MNHEY and CDR2 SVGAGI. The V end was cut by 6 bases, the J end by 4 bases, with 12 bases between. CDR3 protein: CASRPFRGTEAFF. DNA of the CDR3: TGTGCCAGCAGACCATTCAGGGGCACTGAAGCTTTCTTT.

V usage is TRBV24-1 and J usage is TRBJ1-1; D ambiguous. Germline lookup yields CDR1 KGHDR and CDR2 SFDVKD. This CDR3 has 15 amino acids. V was clipped by 8 bases and J by 3 bases, with 18 bases between them. The CDR3 loop reads CATIASWTWDTEAFF. In DNA, the CDR3 is TGTGCCACCATTGCTTCTTGGACCTGGGACACTGAAGCTTTCTTT.

V is TRBV12-3 or TRBV12-4 and J is TRBJ1-2, with TRBD1 as a possible D gene (5 bases). The CDR3 contains 14 residues. The germline V and J ends were trimmed by 2 bases and 4 bases, with 11 bases remaining between them. CDR3 nucleotide sequence: TGTGCCAGCAGTTTAAGGCGACAGTCCTATGGCTACACCTTC. The encoded protein is CASSLRRQSYGYTF.

This sequence joins TRBV7-8 and TRBJ1-2, with unresolved D. V gave up 1 base and J gave up 5 bases, with 14 bases separating them. Germline V gives CDR1 SGHVS, CDR2 FQNEAQ. This CDR3 contains 15 residues. CDR3 nucleotides: TGTGCCAGCAGCTTAGATTCCAGCCAATTTTATGGCTACACCTTC. Its translation is CASSLDSSQFYGYTF.

CDR3 DNA: TGTGCCAGCAGGGCAGGGGGCAGGGAGACCCAGTACTTC. It codes for CASRAGGRETQYF. V gene TRBV27 combines with J gene TRBJ2-5, with 8 bases matching TRBD1. Germline CDR1 reads MNHEY; CDR2 reads SMNVEV (reference sequence). The junction had 5 bases not matched to a gene; V was cut back by 6 bases and J by 5 bases. The CDR3 has 13 residues.

The genes are TRBV20-1 and TRBJ1-1; D gene ambiguous. The CDR3 consists of 14 residues. V lost 0 bases, J lost 0 bases, and 8 bases lay in between. The germline CDR1 and CDR2 sequences are DFQATT and SNEGSKA (reference sequence). CDR3 sequence reads: CSARDVELNTEAFF. CDR3 bases: TGCAGTGCTAGAGACGTAGAACTGAACACTGAAGCTTTCTTT.

This chain connects TRBV6-1 to TRBJ2-5; TRBD2 is a possible D gene (6 bases). Germline V gene lookup returns CDR1 MNHNS and CDR2 SASEGT. There are 15 residues in the CDR3. V was shortened by 7 bases and J by 2 bases, with 17 bases between the two germline ends. In DNA, the CDR3 is TGTGCCAGCATCGCCCGGGGGAGAGGGCAAGAGACCCAGTACTTC. Protein product: CASIARGRGQETQYF.

The rearrangement joins TRBV20-1 to TRBJ2-5; no firm D call. From germline, CDR1 is DFQATT and CDR2 SNEGSKA (reference sequence). CDR3 length equals 14 residues. V shed 1 base and J shed 1 base, with 10 bases lying between them. The CDR3 region is CSARVQQFQETQYF. CDR3 coding DNA: TGCAGTGCTAGAGTCCAGCAATTCCAAGAGACCCAGTACTTC.